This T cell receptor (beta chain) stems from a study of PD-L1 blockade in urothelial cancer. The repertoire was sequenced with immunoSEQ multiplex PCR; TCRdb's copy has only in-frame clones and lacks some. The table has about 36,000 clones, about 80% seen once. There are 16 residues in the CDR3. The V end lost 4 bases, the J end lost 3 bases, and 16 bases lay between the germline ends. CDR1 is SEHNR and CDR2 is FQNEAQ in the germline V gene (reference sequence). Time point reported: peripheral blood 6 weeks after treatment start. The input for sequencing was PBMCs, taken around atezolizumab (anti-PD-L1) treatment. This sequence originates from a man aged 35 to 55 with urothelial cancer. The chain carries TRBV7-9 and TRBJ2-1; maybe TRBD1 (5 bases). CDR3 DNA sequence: TGTGCCAGCAGCTACCAGGACAACTACCGCTACAATGAGCAGTTCTTC. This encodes CASSYQDNYRYNEQFF.